The 27 T cell receptor beta chains listed next were all sequenced from one sample in a study of shared clonotypes between healthy human individuals (dated by TCRdb to the early 2020s). CD8 naive samples consisted of CD45RO-negative cells that were positively selected for CCR7, yielding a CD45RA+CCR7+ population without TemRA cells. Library creation used the immunoSEQ multiplex PCR assay. The clones in this table, taken by TCRdb from immuneACCESS, are in-frame only. Not every clone is retained; where verified, under half of the shortfall comes from an unresolved V gene, and the cause of the rest is unknown. The sample yields about 2.2 million clones; around 95% were counted once. Roughly 1.7% of the sample is in the top ten clones. Input material: naive CD8+ T cells from PBMCs. The cell subset or site label corresponds to: CD45RA+CCR7+. The receptors derive from a young man in good health. Some clones in this sample may be carry-over from other donors' samples.

The chain uses TRBV28 and TRBJ2-2, with 12 bases that match TRBD2. This CDR3 is built from 16 residues. Per the germline V gene, CDR1 is MDHEN and CDR2 is SYDVKM. V lost 4 bases to trimming and J lost 5 bases; unmatched junction nucleotides: 5. The CDR3 region has the DNA TGTGCCAGCAGTTCCGCACTAGCGGGAGGTACCGGGGAGCTGTTTTTT. Its protein product is CASSSALAGGTGELFF. The variable domain in full, completed from reference TRBV28 and TRBJ2-2, reads DVKVTQSSRYLVKRTGEKVFLECVQDMDHENMFWYRQDPGLGLRLIYFSYDVKMKEKGDIPEGYSVSREKKERFSLILESASTNQTSMYLCASSSALAGGTGELFFGEGSRLTVL.

The chain recombines TRBV28 with TRBJ2-1, with 8 positions matching TRBD2. V dropped 7 bases and J dropped 0; count of bases not matched to a gene: 11. CDR1 is MDHEN, CDR2 SYDVKM, per germline. The CDR3 totals 17 residues. In DNA, the CDR3 is TGTGCCAGCAACGCCTTCTACCGGGAGGGCTCCTACAATGAGCAGTTCTTC. It yields the protein CASNAFYREGSYNEQFF.

The chain links TRBV27 to TRBJ2-1; 7 bases are shared with TRBD2. The V gene end was trimmed by 7 bases and the J gene end by 0 bases; junction bases not matched to a gene: 9. CDR3 length: 16 residues. CDR1 and CDR2 (germline): MNHEY, SMNVEV (reference sequence). CDR3 region: CASTPTSPPSYNEQFF. CDR3 DNA sequence: TGTGCCAGCACCCCGACTAGCCCCCCCTCCTACAATGAGCAGTTCTTC.

In the case of this clone: Germline is not matched at one junction end, which may reflect a read error. This chain joins TRBV5-1 and TRBJ2-3; the match to TRBD2 covers 7 bases. Germline CDR1 SGHRS, CDR2 YFSETQ. The CDR3 length is 15 residues. The CDR3 bases are TGCGCCAGCAGGTTGGCTAGCGGAGGCACAGATACGCAGTATTTT. Translated, it gives CASRLASGGTDTQYF.

This clone was seen just once. This rearrangement joins TRBV4-1 to TRBJ2-1; D uncertain. Per germline, CDR1 MGHRA and CDR2 YSYEKL. This CDR3 has 16 amino acids. V shed 1 base and J shed 5 bases, with 15 bases lying between them. The CDR3 is CASSQGLVYSHNEQFF. The CDR3 region has the DNA TGCGCCAGCAGCCAAGGTCTGGTCTACAGCCACAATGAGCAGTTCTTC.

V and J are TRBV19 and TRBJ2-7; 7 positions agree with TRBD1. The J segment lost 2 bases and the V segment lost 5 bases, leaving 6 bases of the junction unmatched. Germline values: CDR1 LNHDA, CDR2 SQIVND (reference sequence). The CDR3 is 14 amino acids. The CDR3: CASSETGSPYEQYF. CDR3 sequence (DNA): TGTGCCAGTAGTGAGACAGGGTCTCCCTACGAGCAGTACTTC.

The rearrangement uses TRBV7-9 and TRBJ2-2; 10 bases align to TRBD1. Germline trimming cut 3 bases from V and 6 bases from J; bases unmatched to any gene: 4. There are 15 residues in the CDR3. Germline V gene lookup returns CDR1 SEHNR and CDR2 FQNEAQ (reference sequence). CDR3 nucleotides: TGTGCCAGCAGCTTGACAGGGGGCGTTTCCGGGGAGCTGTTTTTT. Protein: CASSLTGGVSGELFF.

The V call is TRBV27, the J call TRBJ2-4; TRBD2 is a possible D gene (5 bases). Trimming took off 5 bases at V and 2 bases at J, with 10 bases between the two ends. Germline CDR1 MNHEY, CDR2 SMNVEV (reference sequence). The CDR3 covers 14 residues. DNA of the CDR3: TGTGCCAGCAGTCTCCGGGGATCCAAAAACATTCAGTACTTC. The encoded protein is CASSLRGSKNIQYF.

This chain connects TRBV7-8 to TRBJ2-2; the match to TRBD2 covers 13 bases. The CDR3 contains 15 residues. V trimming: 4 bases; J trimming: 6 bases; junction bases outside the gene matches: 2. Per germline, CDR1 SGHVS and CDR2 FQNEAQ. CDR3 sequence (DNA): TGTGCCAGCAGCTGGACTAGCGGGAGCCCCGGGGAGCTGTTTTTT. This encodes CASSWTSGSPGELFF. Looking up the rest from reference TRBV7-8 and TRBJ2-2 gives the full variable domain: GAGVSQSPRYKVAKRGQDVALRCDPISGHVSLFWYQQALGQGPEFLTYFQNEAQLDKSGLPSDRFFAERPEGSVSTLKIQRTQQEDSAVYLCASSWTSGSPGELFFGEGSRLTVL.

V gene TRBV4-2 combines with J gene TRBJ2-3; tentatively, D is TRBD1 (5 bases). CDR1 and CDR2 (germline): LGHNA, YNFKEQ. The germline V and J ends were trimmed by 1 base and 4 bases, with 18 bases remaining between them. CDR3 length equals 17 residues. The CDR3: CASSQGGRVRYSDTQYF. CDR3 in DNA: TGTGCCAGCAGCCAAGGGGGCCGGGTTAGGTATTCAGATACGCAGTATTTT.

The rearrangement joins TRBV11-2 to TRBJ2-1; 7 bases are a match to TRBD2. The V gene's germline CDR1 is SGHAT and CDR2 FQNNGV. Trimming took 2 bases from V and 7 from J; bases not matched to a gene: 8. The CDR3 loop spans 15 amino acids. The chain's CDR3 is CASSLPGRTKNEQFF. CDR3 in DNA: TGTGCCAGCAGCTTACCCGGGAGGACTAAAAATGAGCAGTTCTTC. The full variable domain, with the rest looked up from reference TRBV11-2 and TRBJ2-1, is EAGVAQSPRYKIIEKRQSVAFWCNPISGHATLYWYQQILGQGPKLLIQFQNNGVVDDSQLPKDRFSAERLKGVDSTLKIQPAKLEDSAVYLCASSLPGRTKNEQFFGPGTRLTVL.

The genes are TRBV11-3 and TRBJ2-1; D might be TRBD1 (6 bases). There are 14 residues in the CDR3. The V and J ends lost 2 bases and 5 bases respectively, with 10 bases between them. Germline CDR1 is SGHNT and CDR2 is YENEEA. The CDR3 DNA sequence: TGTGCCAGCAGCTTATTGTCAGGGGACAATGAGCAGTTCTTC. This sequence encodes CASSLLSGDNEQFF.

The chain combines TRBV11-2 with TRBJ2-1; perhaps TRBD2 as D (6 bases). The length of the CDR3 is 14 residues. Germline V CDR1 and CDR2: SGHAT, FQNNGV. V lost 3 bases and J 9 bases, leaving 15 bases between the germline ends. The chain's CDR3 is CASSFGTGTFEQFF. The DNA of the CDR3 is TGTGCCAGCAGCTTCGGGACGGGGACTTTTGAGCAGTTCTTC. Supplemented by reference TRBV11-2 and TRBJ2-1, the full variable domain reads EAGVAQSPRYKIIEKRQSVAFWCNPISGHATLYWYQQILGQGPKLLIQFQNNGVVDDSQLPKDRFSAERLKGVDSTLKIQPAKLEDSAVYLCASSFGTGTFEQFFGPGTRLTVL.

This chain joins TRBV11-2 and TRBJ1-2; 8 bases map to TRBD1. The CDR3 totals 12 residues. Germline V CDR1 and CDR2: SGHAT, FQNNGV. In DNA form, the CDR3 reads TGTGCTACCGGACAGGGTAACTATGGCTACACCTTC. This encodes CATGQGNYGYTF.

Note on this clone: Other DNA sequences of this sample code for an identical CDR3. This chain joins TRBV11-2 and TRBJ2-7; perhaps TRBD1 as D (6 bases). Trimming removed 6 bases at V and 3 bases at J, with 18 bases between. Germline V gene lookup returns CDR1 SGHAT and CDR2 FQNNGV. The CDR3 runs 15 residues. The CDR3 nucleotides are TGTGCCAGCAGTTTGGGGGCGGGTGAATACTACGAGCAGTACTTC. Amino acid sequence: CASSLGAGEYYEQYF.

The gene calls are TRBV28 and TRBJ1-5; TRBD1 might be the D (5 bases). The CDR3 consists of 17 residues. Per germline, CDR1 MDHEN and CDR2 SYDVKM. V was shortened by 2 bases and J by 0 bases, with 14 bases between the two germline ends. CDR3: CASSLRGLQNSNQPQHF. The DNA for the CDR3 is TGTGCCAGCAGTTTAAGGGGACTGCAAAATAGCAATCAGCCCCAGCATTTT.

This chain uses TRBV19 with TRBJ2-7; D gene unclear. Trimming shortened V by 1 base and J by 6 bases, and 7 bases separated the two germline ends. There are 12 residues in the CDR3. Germline V lookup: CDR1 LNHDA, CDR2 SQIVND (reference sequence). CDR3 sequence (DNA): TGTGCCAGTAGTATAGGTACCGGCGAGCAGTACTTC. The encoded protein is CASSIGTGEQYF.

The chain has TRBV7-9 and TRBJ2-1, with TRBD2 matching over 7 bases. The CDR3 is made up of 15 amino acids. Germline V CDR1 and CDR2: SEHNR, FQNEAQ (reference sequence). Trimming took 4 bases from V and 9 from J; bases not matched to a gene: 12. The CDR3 sequence: CASSSPRGTNSEQFF. In DNA form, the CDR3 reads TGTGCCAGCAGCTCCCCGCGCGGGACTAACAGTGAGCAGTTCTTC.

For this clone: Other nucleotide sequences from this sample produce the same CDR3. This chain joins TRBV28 and TRBJ2-7; a possible D gene is TRBD2 (6 bases). The CDR3 has 12 amino acids. Germline V CDR1 and CDR2: MDHEN, SYDVKM. V gave up 3 bases and J gave up 5 bases, with 8 bases separating them. CDR3 amino acids: CASSFSGNEQYF. CDR3 coding DNA: TGTGCCAGCAGTTTTAGCGGAAACGAGCAGTACTTC.

This clone showed up just once. The chain carries TRBV18 and TRBJ2-3; weak D call: TRBD2 (6 bases). Germline V gene data show CDR1 as KGHSH and CDR2 as LQKENI. The CDR3 has 19 amino acids. V was clipped by 1 base and J by 2 bases, with 22 bases between them. The CDR3 coding sequence is TGTGCCAGCTCACCACGTGACTGGGGAGCGGAGGGGTCCACAGATACGCAGTATTTT. Amino acids: CASSPRDWGAEGSTDTQYF.

The chain uses TRBV10-2 and TRBJ2-7; D assignment may be TRBD1 or TRBD2 (6 bases each). The CDR3 extends over 14 amino acids. CDR1 and CDR2 from the germline V gene are WSHSY and SAAADI. The germline V and J ends were trimmed by 7 bases and 8 bases, with 21 bases remaining between them. CDR3 region: CASISGDSTPQQYF. DNA for the CDR3: TGCGCCAGCATATCAGGGGACTCGACCCCCCAGCAGTACTTC.

The gene calls are TRBV27 and TRBJ2-7, with D uncertain. This CDR3 is built from 13 residues. V lost 2 bases and J 4 bases, leaving 9 bases between the germline ends. Germline CDR1 is MNHEY and CDR2 is SMNVEV (reference sequence). CDR3: CASSLGSKYEQYF. The CDR3 region has the DNA TGTGCCAGCAGTTTAGGTAGCAAGTACGAGCAGTACTTC.

CDR3 nucleotide sequence: TGTGCCAGCAGCGGGCCCGGGACAGGGCCGTATGAGCAGTACTTC. Residues: CASSGPGTGPYEQYF. This chain joins TRBV9 and TRBJ2-7; 9 positions match TRBD1. Germline V gives CDR1 SGDLS, CDR2 YYNGEE. This CDR3 is 15 amino acids long. The V and J ends lost 3 bases and 7 bases, in that order; junction bases with no gene match: 11.

CDR3: CASSPVGLSDEQYF. The CDR3 nucleotides are TGTGCCAGCAGCCCCGTGGGATTATCGGACGAGCAGTACTTC. The rearrangement links TRBV4-2 to TRBJ2-7; D gene ambiguous. The CDR3 length is 14 residues. Germline V lookup: CDR1 LGHNA, CDR2 YNFKEQ. Deletions cut 4 bases from V and 5 bases from J, with 15 bases between.

The chain is built from TRBV4-3 and TRBJ2-7, with D unresolved. Trimming cost V 0 bases and J 6 bases, with 9 bases left between them. The CDR3 is 13 amino acids. CDR1 and CDR2 (germline): LGHNA, YSLEER. The CDR3 region has the DNA TGCGCCAGCAGCCAAGACAGATTGGGCGAGCAGTACTTC. This codes for CASSQDRLGEQYF.

About this clone itself: Its ends do not fully match the called genes, so a read error is possible. This chain links TRBV27 with TRBJ2-2; the D is unclear. The CDR3 is 14 residues long. The germline V gene encodes CDR1 MNHEY and CDR2 SMNVEV (reference sequence). The CDR3 nucleotides are TGTGCCAGCAGAGGGATGGCCGGCACCTGGGAGCTGTTTTTT. This translates into CASRGMAGTWELFF.

The chain links TRBV10-3 to TRBJ2-7, with TRBD2 matching 8 bases. Trimming removed 11 bases from V and 6 bases from J; junction bases left unmatched: 9. This CDR3 region has 12 residues. Germline V lookup: CDR1 ENHRY, CDR2 SYGVKD. The CDR3 DNA follows: TGTGCCTCGGGCGGGGGGATCTCCGAGCAGTACTTC. Amino acids: CASGGGISEQYF.